This TCR beta chain was found in a study of T cell responses to AZD1222 COVID-19 vaccine (dated by TCRdb to about 2021). A note on the overall study: TCR sequencing covered fewer than 250 trial participants: 200 to 220 given two doses of AZD1222 and some 25 given two doses of MenACWY control vaccine. Enrollment into the trials was organized by age into subgroups of 18-55, 56-69 and 70-plus years, and those subgroups contained approximately 160, 26 and 62 TCR-sequenced participants, respectively.

Turning to this clone: No antigen is known for it. No base-level quality is on record; no much larger clone is a single base apart.

The junction shows trimming of 4 bases on V and 2 bases on J, plus 15 bases between the germline ends. Based on the germline V gene, the CDR1 and CDR2 sequences are SGHTA and FQGNSA. The CDR3 holds 15 amino acids from the cysteine to the phenylalanine. Only the CDR3 region is kept as DNA, spanning 45 bases read in frame from base 1. General study outcomes and caveats: The whole spike protein was spanned by vaccine-associated CD4 TCRs, and dominant responses were seen in regions 160-218 and 743-854. Conclusions about previously exposed vaccinees were limited because only five to seven AZD1222 recipients were SARS-CoV-2 seropositive at baseline. Reportedly, almost half of the unique spike-specific TCRs recognized epitopes lying outside the regions that are mutated in the B.1.351 and B.1.1.7 variants. After two AZD1222 doses, spike-specific TCR breadth and depth were significantly higher than at day 0 and than in MenACWY recipients. Because no day 14 peak-response samples were available, the repertoires could be characterized only after the peak T cell response. Participants were mostly white British, with more females than males. The authors suggested clonal diversity may have been underestimated. The 56-69-year group was small, and its depth increase did not reach significance, likely because of low power.

Interpreted using the paper, the time point label stands for: about 28 days (+/-7) after the second vaccine dose. AZD1222 recipients whose second dose came at about 4 weeks and those whose second dose came at about 12 weeks were combined into one group, since spike-specific TCR depth and breadth did not differ between the two schedules. Samples from vaccinated people were obtained from the UK trials COV001 and COV002, which included a single-blind randomized controlled phase 2/3 trial of AZD1222 (ChAdOx1 nCoV-19) in healthy adults. Trial participant PBMC samples were collected at day 0 and day 28 after the second dose for TCRbeta chain sequencing. The CDR3 regions of human TCRbeta chains were subjected to immunosequencing. As for the authors' bioinformatics: Repertoire TCRs were matched against a reference library of SARS-CoV-2-specific TCRs generated with the MIRA antigen-specificity platform. Breadth was defined as the fraction of unique TCRs that were SARS-CoV-2-associated, and depth was defined as the fraction of total T cells that were SARS-CoV-2-associated. Using the MIRA data, each spike-specific TCR was assigned both to the spike region to which the TCR was reactive and to a CD4 or CD8 class. Log10-transformed breadth and depth values were compared by one-way ANOVA with Sidak's multiple comparisons tests. As stored in TCRdb, this immuneACCESS dataset retains in-frame rearrangements with V and J assigned. A fraction of the clones does not appear; measured against another copy, unresolved V genes explain less than half of the discrepancy, and the remainder lacks a known reason. The D gene and trimming were derived from the DNA, and the V and J assignments and clone size from that table. This sample has about 100,000 clones in its table, and roughly nine tenths of those were observed once. The top ten clonotypes cover 8% to 8.5% of the sample.

The sequence was obtained from an adult who received the AZD1222 COVID-19 vaccine. Sample: peripheral blood, taken 28 days after the second AZD1222 dose. The V and J segments used are TRBV7-2 and TRBJ2-7; the D call could be TRBD1 or TRBD2, with each sharing 5 bases. The base sequence is TGTGCCAGCAGCTGGGGGAGATCCGGGACCTACGAGCAGTACTTC. It translates as CASSWGRSGTYEQYF.